Shown below are 29 T cell receptor beta chains from a single sample sequenced in a study of blood T cell repertoires in COVID-19. Data came from immunoSEQ multiplex PCR; TCRdb stores just in-frame clones and leaves some out. Here the sample spans about 31,000 clones, about 90% being singletons. Sequenced input: peripheral blood. The receptor source for this set is a middle-aged woman with active or convalescent COVID-19.

This chain connects TRBV6-5 to TRBJ1-1; D possibly corresponds to TRBD1 (5 bases). CDR1 MNHEY and CDR2 SVGAGI come from the germline V gene. This CDR3 spans 15 amino acids. Trimming removed 2 bases from V and 4 bases from J, with 14 bases in between. CDR3 nucleotides: TGTGCCAGCAGTTACCGACGGGGGGTCGGCACTGAAGCTTTCTTT. Its translation is CASSYRRGVGTEAFF.

The rearrangement joins TRBV27 to TRBJ1-6, with TRBD1 matching 7 bases. Germline-derived CDR1 and CDR2 are MNHEY and SMNVEV (reference sequence). With V trimmed by 5 bases and J by 3 bases, 13 bases remained unmatched. CDR3 length equals 18 residues. CDR3 region: CASSPNRDSSVYNSPLHF. The CDR3 DNA is TGTGCCAGCAGTCCGAACCGGGACAGTTCCGTCTATAATTCACCCCTCCACTTT.

V gene TRBV24-1 combines with J gene TRBJ2-5, with D perhaps TRBD2 (6 bases). The ends were cut back, 1 base at V and 5 bases at J, with 10 bases in the middle. The V gene's germline CDR1 is KGHDR and CDR2 SFDVKD. The CDR3 length is 14 residues. In DNA form, the CDR3 reads TGTGCCACCAGTGATTTCGGGGGTGGGGAGACCCAGTACTTC. It is translated as CATSDFGGGETQYF.

The chain carries TRBV18 and TRBJ1-5; 12 positions match TRBD1. The CDR3 runs 15 residues. Per germline, CDR1 KGHSH and CDR2 LQKENI. Trimming cost V 8 bases and J 3 bases; bases outside gene matches: 5. The CDR3 nucleotides read TGTGCCAGCGCGGGGGACAGGGGGCCCAATCAGCCCCAGCATTTT. It codes for CASAGDRGPNQPQHF.

This chain joins TRBV5-1 and TRBJ1-5; TRBD1 matches at 7 bases. Trimming cost V 4 bases and J 5 bases; bases outside gene matches: 9. Germline loops: CDR1 SGHRS, CDR2 YFSETQ. CDR3 size: 15 residues. CDR3 region: CASSETGRRDQPQHF. The CDR3 DNA reads TGCGCCAGCAGCGAGACAGGGCGCAGGGATCAGCCCCAGCATTTT.

V and J are TRBV6-2 or TRBV6-3 and TRBJ2-5, with TRBD1 matching 10 bases. The V and J ends lost 5 bases and 2 bases, in that order; junction bases with no gene match: 8. This CDR3 has 16 amino acids. CDR1 is MNHEY and CDR2 is SVGEGT in the germline V gene. CDR3 DNA sequence: TGTGCCAGCAGTACTCTCCGGGACAGGGGTCAAGAGACCCAGTACTTC. Amino acid sequence: CASSTLRDRGQETQYF.

The rearrangement links TRBV28 to TRBJ2-3; tentatively, D is TRBD1 (6 bases). Trimming took 2 bases from V and 5 from J, leaving 11 bases between them. There are 14 residues in the CDR3. The germline V gene encodes CDR1 MDHEN and CDR2 SYDVKM. CDR3 protein: CASSLVGALDTQYF. Written as DNA, the CDR3 is TGTGCCAGCAGTTTAGTGGGGGCTTTAGATACGCAGTATTTT.

The chain joins TRBV5-1 to TRBJ2-1, with D possibly matching TRBD1 (5 bases). The CDR3 is 16 amino acids. Deletions cut 0 bases from V and 7 bases from J, with 17 bases between. Germline lookup yields CDR1 SGHRS and CDR2 YFSETQ. The CDR3 bases are TGCGCCAGCAGCTTGGGGAACGATGGGGCGGCAAATGAGCAGTTCTTC. Protein product: CASSLGNDGAANEQFF.

This rearrangement joins TRBV7-2 to TRBJ2-5; 7 nucleotides line up with TRBD1. V shed 5 bases and J 5 bases; nucleotides not matched to a gene: 11. Germline lookup yields CDR1 SGHTA and CDR2 FQGNSA. This CDR3 is built from 15 residues. The CDR3 protein is CASSQGVAGRETQYF. For the CDR3, the DNA is TGTGCCAGCAGCCAGGGGGTAGCAGGGCGGGAGACCCAGTACTTC.

The V and J genes are TRBV5-6 and TRBJ2-1, with 15 bases fitting TRBD2. J was trimmed by 5 bases and V by 4 bases; bases with no gene match: 13. This CDR3 region has 19 residues. Germline values: CDR1 SGHDT, CDR2 YYEEEE. CDR3 DNA: TGTGCCAGCAGCCCGGGACTAGCGGGGGGCCTAGTTACGGACAATGAGCAGTTCTTC. This gives the protein CASSPGLAGGLVTDNEQFF.

The genes are TRBV7-9 and TRBJ1-4, with 11 bases that match TRBD1. Germline values: CDR1 SEHNR, CDR2 FQNEAQ (reference sequence). After removal of 5 bases from V and 6 bases from J, the junction contained 2 bases not matched to a gene. The CDR3 sequence is 14 residues long. CDR3 coding DNA: TGTGCCAGCAGCCGGACAGGGGGCTATGAAAAACTGTTTTTT. Translated: CASSRTGGYEKLFF. Full variable domain (outside the CDR3, taken from reference TRBV7-9 and TRBJ1-4): DTGVSQNPRHKITKRGQNVTFRCDPISEHNRLYWYRQTLGQGPEFLTYFQNEAQLEKSRLLSDRFSAERPKGSFSTLEIQRTEQGDSAMYLCASSRTGGYEKLFFGSGTQLSVL.

The chain uses TRBV20-1 and TRBJ1-1; D gene unclear. CDR1 and CDR2 (germline): DFQATT, SNEGSKA (reference sequence). The germline V and J ends were trimmed by 6 bases and 9 bases, with 11 bases remaining between them. The CDR3 contains 10 residues. The CDR3 DNA reads as TGCAGTGCCAGTGAGTTAAAAGCTTTCTTT. Translated: CSASELKAFF.

The V and J genes are TRBV12-3 or TRBV12-4 and TRBJ1-6; 7 bases align to TRBD1. Trimming removed 6 bases from V and 10 bases from J; junction bases left unmatched: 6. The CDR3 contains 13 residues. The CDR3 loop is CASRGDRDSPLHF. The CDR3 coding sequence is TGTGCCAGCAGGGGTGACAGGGACTCACCCCTCCACTTT.

This chain links TRBV6-5 with TRBJ1-6; 8 nucleotides agree with TRBD1. The trim removed 8 bases at V and 6 bases at J, leaving 6 bases unmatched. This CDR3 spans 14 amino acids. The V gene's germline CDR1 is MNHEY and CDR2 SVGAGI. This CDR3 is CASGAGQVNSPLHF. CDR3 coding DNA: TGTGCCAGCGGGGCGGGACAGGTTAATTCACCCCTCCACTTT.

The chain combines TRBV10-2 with TRBJ1-1, with D hard to call. CDR3 length: 14 residues. Germline CDR1 is WSHSY and CDR2 is SAAADI. V was pared by 6 bases and J by 0 bases, with 11 bases between. This chain's CDR3 is CASSRSGLNTEAFF. DNA for the CDR3: TGCGCCAGCAGCCGCTCGGGATTGAACACTGAAGCTTTCTTT.

V is TRBV5-1 and J is TRBJ2-2; a possible D gene is TRBD1 (6 bases). Germline V gives CDR1 SGHRS, CDR2 YFSETQ. The CDR3 has 14 residues. Between the trimmed V and J ends, which lost 3 bases and 2 bases, there was a span of 8 bases. CDR3 sequence: CASSSGANTGELFF. CDR3 sequence (DNA): TGCGCCAGCAGCTCAGGGGCCAACACCGGGGAGCTGTTTTTT.

This chain uses TRBV28 with TRBJ2-7, with TRBD2 matching over 7 bases. With V trimmed by 3 bases and J by 1 base, 9 bases remained unmatched. Germline assignment: CDR1 MDHEN and CDR2 SYDVKM. The length of the CDR3 is 16 residues. CDR3 DNA sequence: TGTGCCAGCAGTTTCCCTGGGGCTAGCGGATCCTACGAGCAGTACTTC. It yields the protein CASSFPGASGSYEQYF.

This clone was seen more than once but under ten times. V usage is TRBV3-1 (or the pseudogene TRBV3-2) and J usage is TRBJ2-3; 8 bases are shared with TRBD2. Germline assignment: CDR1 LGHDT and CDR2 YNNKEL (reference sequence). With 1 base clipped from V and 9 bases from J, the junction kept 12 bases outside the gene matches. There are 16 residues in the CDR3. The CDR3 sequence: CASSQAVGRAGGTQYF. In DNA, the CDR3 is TGTGCCAGCAGCCAAGCGGTCGGGAGGGCAGGTGGGACGCAGTATTTT.

The CDR3 reads CASLWEGGQPQHF. The CDR3 region has the DNA TGTGCCAGCTTGTGGGAGGGCGGTCAGCCCCAGCATTTT. The rearrangement uses TRBV6-5 and TRBJ1-5; no firm D call. The V and J ends lost 8 bases and 6 bases respectively, with 14 bases between them. This CDR3 has 13 residues. Germline-derived CDR1 and CDR2 are MNHEY and SVGAGI.

V gene TRBV2 combines with J gene TRBJ1-1, with 7 nucleotides matching TRBD1. The germline CDR1 and CDR2 sequences are SNHLY and FYNNEI. V was pared by 5 bases and J by 5 bases, with 8 bases of the junction left unmatched. There are 14 residues in the CDR3. For the CDR3, the DNA is TGTGCCAGCAGTTTCACAGGGGTAGGGACTGAAGCTTTCTTT. Encoded protein: CASSFTGVGTEAFF.

V and J are TRBV5-8 and TRBJ2-7; 8 positions match TRBD2. CDR3 length equals 18 residues. The J segment lost 4 bases and the V segment lost 0 bases, leaving 15 bases of the junction unmatched. CDR1 is SGHTS and CDR2 is YDEGEE in the germline V gene. The CDR3 here is CASSLDRGTGGGPYEQYF. CDR3 DNA sequence: TGTGCCAGCAGCTTGGACCGGGGGACGGGAGGGGGACCGTACGAGCAGTACTTC.

The chain employs TRBV7-3 and TRBJ2-2; D is perhaps TRBD2 (7 bases). CDR1 and CDR2 from the germline V gene are SGHTA and FQGTGA. The CDR3 covers 17 residues. V lost 5 bases and J 1 base, leaving 17 bases between the germline ends. The CDR3 reads CASSPNPGGLNTGELFF. Written as DNA, the CDR3 is TGTGCCAGCAGCCCGAACCCGGGGGGCTTGAACACCGGGGAGCTGTTTTTT.

On this clone itself: Compared with germline, one end of the junction differs, possibly owing to a read error. The V gene is TRBV9, the J gene TRBJ2-5, with TRBD1 as a possible D gene (8 bases). This CDR3 is built from 18 residues. Germline values: CDR1 SGDLS, CDR2 YYNGEE. CDR3 sequence (DNA): TGTGCCGGCAGCGTAGCTCCGGCAGGGGGCCTCGGGAGGGAGACCCAGTACTTC. Its translation is CAGSVAPAGGLGRETQYF.

The rearrangement uses TRBV7-9 and TRBJ1-5; D call uncertain. V was cut by 7 bases and J by 5 bases, with 12 bases left in between. From germline, CDR1 is SEHNR and CDR2 FQNEAQ (reference sequence). This CDR3 spans 13 amino acids. The CDR3 sequence: CASTQEVDQPQHF. The CDR3 DNA is TGTGCCAGCACCCAGGAAGTTGATCAGCCCCAGCATTTT.

The chain is built from TRBV3-1 (or the pseudogene TRBV3-2) and TRBJ2-7, with 7 positions matching TRBD2. This CDR3 has 13 amino acids. The germline V gene has CDR1 LGHDT and CDR2 YNNKEL (reference sequence). With 4 bases clipped from V and 3 bases from J, the junction kept 3 bases outside the gene matches. CDR3 protein: CASSPRDYYEQYF. Written as DNA, the CDR3 is TGTGCCAGCAGCCCCCGGGACTACTACGAGCAGTACTTC.

The CDR3: CASSPGGASSNYGYTF. The CDR3 DNA reads as TGCGCCAGCAGCCCGGGGGGGGCAAGTTCTAACTATGGCTACACCTTC. The rearrangement links TRBV4-3 to TRBJ1-2; tentative D call: TRBD1 (6 bases). The CDR3 has 16 residues. Per the germline V gene, CDR1 is LGHNA and CDR2 is YSLEER. V lost 4 bases and J lost 0, with 15 bases in between.

The J gene is TRBJ2-3, the V gene TRBV6-1; TRBD2 is a possible D gene (7 bases). Germline V gene lookup returns CDR1 MNHNS and CDR2 SASEGT. With 0 bases removed from V and 3 bases from J, the gap between germline ends came to 19 bases. This CDR3 spans 18 amino acids. DNA for the CDR3: TGTGCCAGCAGTGAAGCGCATGGAGGGAGGGGGAAGACAGATACGCAGTATTTT. Amino acid sequence: CASSEAHGGRGKTDTQYF.

This chain joins TRBV19 and TRBJ2-1; 8 nucleotides agree with TRBD1. J gave up 6 bases and V 3 bases, and 1 base lay outside the gene matches. The CDR3 runs to 13 residues. CDR1 is LNHDA and CDR2 is SQIVND in the germline V gene (reference sequence). CDR3 nucleotides: TGTGCCAGTAGTATTACAGGGGGCAATGAGCAGTTCTTC. Translation gives CASSITGGNEQFF.

This clone was seen just once. V usage is TRBV7-8 and J usage is TRBJ1-5; D is perhaps TRBD1 (5 bases). The CDR3 covers 14 residues. CDR1 and CDR2 from the germline V gene are SGHVS and FQNEAQ. V was pared by 3 bases and J by 2 bases, with 8 bases between. The CDR3: CASSFRVGNQPQHF. The CDR3 nucleotides are TGTGCCAGCAGCTTCAGGGTGGGCAATCAGCCCCAGCATTTT.